These 27 T cell receptor beta chains share one sample of origin, sequenced in a study of blood T cell repertoires in COVID-19. Sequencing used immunoSEQ multiplex PCR; TCRdb keeps in-frame clones, though not all of them. Counted here are approximately 300,000 clones, 90% occurring once; the ten biggest clones make up approximately 6%. Sequencing used peripheral blood. The source is a woman aged 45-60 years with COVID-19, enrolled during active disease.

The V and J genes are TRBV21-1 and TRBJ1-6; TRBD1 is taken as the D call from the table, unchecked against the DNA. TRBV21-1 has pseudogene status. The CDR3 has 14 amino acids. Here the CDR3 DNA reads TGTGCCAGCAGCAAGGGGACAGGGGTTTCACCCCTCCACTTT. This translates into CASSKGTGVSPLHF.

With respect to this clone: An end of the junction does not agree with germline; a read error may underlie this. The V gene is TRBV14, the J gene TRBJ1-2, with D possibly matching TRBD1 (6 bases). This CDR3 has 13 residues. The germline V gene has CDR1 SGHDN and CDR2 FVKESK. CDR3 region: CASSKNARGAFLF. For the CDR3, the DNA is TGTGCCAGCAGCAAAAATGCGCGGGGGGCCTTTCTCTTC.

In this sample, this clone turned up once. This rearrangement joins TRBV15 to TRBJ2-3, with 8 bases fitting TRBD2. Germline lookup yields CDR1 LNHNV and CDR2 YYDKDF (reference sequence). Unmatched junction bases numbered 7, after V lost 0 bases and J lost 2 bases. The CDR3 has 17 residues. Written as DNA, the CDR3 is TGTGCCACCAGCAGAGATGTGACGGGAGGGCACACAGATACGCAGTATTTT. This translates into CATSRDVTGGHTDTQYF.

The chain uses TRBV18 and TRBJ1-3; 7 nucleotides align to TRBD1. V lost 3 bases, J lost 6 bases, and 8 bases stayed unmatched. The CDR3 totals 15 residues. CDR1 and CDR2 from the germline V gene are KGHSH and LQKENI. The chain's CDR3 is CASSPAGTALNTIYF. CDR3 nucleotides: TGTGCCAGCTCACCGGCCGGGACAGCGTTAAACACCATATATTTT.

The CDR3 DNA follows: TGTGCCAGTATAGCAAGGGGGCGAATCCCTGTCGCGTCAGACAAAGCTTTCTTT. This translates into CASIARGRIPVASDKAFF. The rearrangement links TRBV19 to TRBJ1-1, with 7 bases matching TRBD1. J gave up 9 bases and V 7 bases, and 26 bases lay outside the gene matches. This CDR3 is built from 18 residues. Germline lookup yields CDR1 LNHDA and CDR2 SQIVND (reference sequence).

This clone was recorded once. In DNA form, the CDR3 reads TGTGCCAGCAGCGTACGAAGCCATAATGAAAAACTGTTTTTT. Its translation: CASSVRSHNEKLFF. The chain joins TRBV5-8 to TRBJ1-4; D ambiguous. The germline V gene encodes CDR1 SGHTS and CDR2 YDEGEE. V was pared by 4 bases and J by 4 bases, with 11 bases between. CDR3 size: 14 residues.

The chain joins TRBV9 to TRBJ2-1, with 12 positions matching TRBD2. The V gene end was trimmed by 4 bases and the J gene end by 9 bases; junction bases not matched to a gene: 5. Per germline, CDR1 SGDLS and CDR2 YYNGEE. The CDR3 loop spans 14 amino acids. CDR3 protein: CASSPGLAGSEQFF. The CDR3 region has the DNA TGTGCCAGCAGCCCCGGACTAGCGGGATCTGAGCAGTTCTTC.

This chain links TRBV5-1 with TRBJ2-1; D remains ambiguous. This CDR3 region has 12 residues. Germline V lookup: CDR1 SGHRS, CDR2 YFSETQ. V shed 0 bases and J shed 8 bases, with 6 bases lying between them. The CDR3 is CASSLGRDEQFF. The CDR3 DNA sequence: TGCGCCAGCAGCTTGGGGAGAGATGAGCAGTTCTTC.

CDR3 bases: TGTGCCAGCAGCCAACTAGCGGGCTCCTACAATGAGCAGTTCTTC. Residues: CASSQLAGSYNEQFF. This chain links TRBV3-1 (or the pseudogene TRBV3-2) with TRBJ2-1; TRBD2 matches 8 bases. Germline CDR1 and CDR2: LGHDT and YNNKEL (reference sequence). Trimming cost V 2 bases and J 0 bases; bases outside gene matches: 0. The CDR3 has 15 residues.

The chain carries TRBV29-1 and TRBJ2-7; D unclear. The CDR3 has 14 residues. Trimming pared 4 bases from V and 0 bases from J, leaving 13 bases between. CDR1 and CDR2 from the germline V gene are SQVTM and ANQGSEA. CDR3 DNA: TGCAGCGTTGTCTCAGGATTCCTCTCCTACGAGCAGTACTTC. Translated: CSVVSGFLSYEQYF.

This clone was detected a few times. In the same sample, other DNA sequences code for this CDR3. The CDR3 DNA reads as TGTGCCAGCTCACCAGACAGGGGAGGTAATCAGCCCCAGCATTTT. As protein: CASSPDRGGNQPQHF. This chain joins TRBV18 and TRBJ1-5; 8 bases fit TRBD1. The ends lost 2 bases at V and 4 bases at J; junction bases unmatched: 4. The germline V gene encodes CDR1 KGHSH and CDR2 LQKENI. The CDR3 covers 15 residues. Drawing the rest from reference TRBV18 and TRBJ1-5, the complete variable domain is NAGVMQNPRHLVRRRGQEARLRCSPMKGHSHVYWYRQLPEEGLKFMVYLQKENIIDESGMPKERFSAEFPKEGPSILRIQQVVRGDSAAYFCASSPDRGGNQPQHFGDGTRLSIL.

V gene TRBV11-2 combines with J gene TRBJ2-1; D perhaps matches TRBD2 (6 bases). The length of the CDR3 is 13 residues. Germline V gene sequence: CDR1 SGHAT, CDR2 FQNNGV. V shed 5 bases and J shed 10 bases, with 15 bases lying between them. Here the CDR3 DNA reads TGTGCCAGCAGCCCCCAGCGGGCCTGGGAGCAGTTCTTC. Translation: CASSPQRAWEQFF. The full variable domain, in which reference TRBV11-2 and TRBJ2-1 provide the parts outside the CDR3, is EAGVAQSPRYKIIEKRQSVAFWCNPISGHATLYWYQQILGQGPKLLIQFQNNGVVDDSQLPKDRFSAERLKGVDSTLKIQPAKLEDSAVYLCASSPQRAWEQFFGPGTRLTVL.

The V and J genes are TRBV7-2 and TRBJ1-1; D remains ambiguous. Germline lookup yields CDR1 SGHTA and CDR2 FQGNSA. This CDR3 contains 13 residues. Trimming cost V 1 base and J 6 bases, with 9 bases left between them. The CDR3 region has the DNA TGTGCCAGCAGCTTAGTGGGCTTCGCTGAAGCTTTCTTT. Translation gives CASSLVGFAEAFF.

V and J are TRBV12-3 or TRBV12-4 and TRBJ2-1; 7 bases are a match to TRBD1. V lost 8 bases to trimming and J lost 15 bases; unmatched junction nucleotides: 7. The CDR3 has 10 amino acids. The CDR3 loop is CASFQNRGFF. In nucleotides, the CDR3 is TGTGCCAGCTTTCAGAACAGGGGGTTCTTC.

The V and J genes are TRBV2 and TRBJ1-1; 10 nucleotides line up with TRBD1. The J segment lost 5 bases and the V segment lost 4 bases, leaving 4 bases of the junction unmatched. The CDR3 is 14 residues long. The germline CDR1 and CDR2 sequences are SNHLY and FYNNEI. DNA for the CDR3: TGTGCCAGCAGTGTGACAGGGGGCGGGACTGAAGCTTTCTTT. This gives the protein CASSVTGGGTEAFF.

CDR3 loop: CASSLLPGGPHEQFF. Here the CDR3 DNA reads TGTGCCAGCAGCTTGTTGCCGGGAGGGCCTCATGAGCAGTTCTTC. The chain recombines TRBV5-6 with TRBJ2-1; TRBD2 agrees at 8 bases. V was clipped by 1 base and J by 8 bases; unmatched bases: 8. The CDR3 spans 15 residues. Germline CDR1 is SGHDT and CDR2 is YYEEEE.

The V call is TRBV7-9, the J call TRBJ1-2; TRBD1 matches at 7 bases. CDR3 length equals 16 residues. The ends lost 6 bases at V and 7 bases at J; junction bases unmatched: 17. CDR1 and CDR2 (germline): SEHNR, FQNEAQ (reference sequence). The CDR3 sequence: CASRPGQGGVEGGYTF. The DNA for the CDR3 is TGTGCCAGCAGGCCGGGCCAGGGGGGAGTGGAGGGTGGCTACACCTTC.

This chain joins TRBV9 and TRBJ1-2, with D possibly matching TRBD1 (5 bases). The CDR3 runs to 15 residues. V was shortened by 1 base and J by 2 bases, with 12 bases between the two germline ends. The V gene's germline CDR1 is SGDLS and CDR2 YYNGEE. CDR3 protein: CASSVPGGGNYGYTF. The CDR3 nucleotides read TGTGCCAGCAGCGTACCCGGGGGGGGAAACTATGGCTACACCTTC. The full variable domain, with the rest looked up from reference TRBV9 and TRBJ1-2, is DSGVTQTPKHLITATGQRVTLRCSPRSGDLSVYWYQQSLDQGLQFLIQYYNGEERAKGNILERFSAQQFPDLHSELNLSSLELGDSALYFCASSVPGGGNYGYTFGSGTRLTVV.

The chain joins TRBV9 to TRBJ1-1; D call uncertain. This CDR3 contains 13 residues. The V end was cut by 5 bases, the J end by 1 base, with 9 bases between. The germline gives CDR1 SGDLS, CDR2 YYNGEE. The DNA of the CDR3 is TGTGCCAGCAGGGCAAGTGGGAACACTGAAGCTTTCTTT. Its translation: CASRASGNTEAFF.

The chain links TRBV7-2 to TRBJ1-4; tentatively, D is TRBD1 (5 bases). The ends were cut back, 1 base at V and 4 bases at J, with 7 bases in the middle. In germline, CDR1 is SGHTA, CDR2 FQGNSA. The CDR3 is 14 residues long. The CDR3 nucleotides read TGTGCCAGCAGCTTAGTACAGGTTAATGAAAAACTGTTTTTT. Its translation is CASSLVQVNEKLFF.

This CDR3 is CASSLTSGYRETQYF. DNA of the CDR3: TGTGCCAGCAGTTTGACTAGCGGGTACCGTGAGACCCAGTACTTC. The rearrangement joins TRBV27 to TRBJ2-5, with TRBD2 identical over 10 bases. V lost 3 bases, J lost 5 bases, and 6 bases stayed unmatched. Germline CDR1 and CDR2: MNHEY and SMNVEV (reference sequence). There are 15 residues in the CDR3.

The chain employs TRBV24-1 and TRBJ2-1, with D perhaps matching TRBD2 (6 bases). This CDR3 contains 16 residues. Germline V gives CDR1 KGHDR, CDR2 SFDVKD. V gave up 5 bases and J gave up 7 bases, with 20 bases separating them. The CDR3 protein is CATSAPSVLRGNEQFF. In DNA form, the CDR3 reads TGTGCCACCAGTGCTCCTAGCGTACTTCGGGGGAATGAGCAGTTCTTC.

The chain has TRBV5-4 and TRBJ1-3, with D perhaps matching TRBD1 (6 bases). The ends were cut back, 2 bases at V and 2 bases at J, with 8 bases in the middle. Germline V gene data show CDR1 as SGHNT and CDR2 as YYREEE (reference sequence). The CDR3 spans 14 residues. The CDR3 nucleotides read TGTGCCAGCAGCTTTAAGGGGGCTGGAAACACCATATATTTT. This gives the protein CASSFKGAGNTIYF.

This chain links TRBV5-1 with TRBJ1-4, with unresolved D. The CDR3 has 14 residues. Germline V gene data show CDR1 as SGHRS and CDR2 as YFSETQ. V was trimmed by 2 bases and J by 7 bases, leaving 12 bases between them. CDR3 nucleotides: TGCGCCAGCAGCTTTAGCAAAGATAGTGAAAAACTGTTTTTT. Its translation: CASSFSKDSEKLFF.

The sample holds a few counts of this clone. The chain links TRBV4-1 to TRBJ2-2; TRBD2 is a possible D gene (5 bases). The CDR3 is made up of 14 amino acids. Per the germline V gene, CDR1 is MGHRA and CDR2 is YSYEKL. V shed 8 bases and J shed 6 bases, with 16 bases lying between them. In DNA, the CDR3 is TGCGCCAGCGCTAGCCGCACGGGGTCCGGGGAGCTGTTTTTT. As protein: CASASRTGSGELFF.

J is TRBJ2-7 and V is TRBV30, with D uncertain. Germline CDR1 GTSNPN, CDR2 SVGIG (reference sequence). Trimming shortened V by 3 bases and J by 3 bases, and 12 bases separated the two germline ends. This CDR3 region has 13 residues. The CDR3 sequence is CAWSRGTRYEQYF. DNA of the CDR3: TGTGCCTGGAGCCGAGGAACGCGCTACGAGCAGTACTTC.

The chain couples TRBV9 to TRBJ2-5; D call uncertain. With 3 bases removed from V and 3 bases from J, the gap between germline ends came to 9 bases. The CDR3 length is 13 residues. Germline values: CDR1 SGDLS, CDR2 YYNGEE. CDR3 in amino acids: CASSAHEEETQYF. CDR3 sequence (DNA): TGTGCCAGCAGCGCTCATGAGGAAGAGACCCAGTACTTC.